Shown below are 3 T cell receptor beta chains from a single sample sequenced in a study of blood T cell repertoires in COVID-19. Some clones are missing from TCRdb's copy, which holds only in-frame ones; the method was immunoSEQ multiplex PCR. The table includes more than 35,000 clones, about 88% detected once. The sample taken for sequencing was peripheral blood. These receptors were obtained from a human donor in a cohort sampled during active COVID-19.

Here the CDR3 reads CASSLSQASGANVLTF. As DNA, the CDR3 is TGCGCCAGCAGCTTGTCCCAGGCCTCTGGGGCCAACGTCCTGACTTTC. The chain uses TRBV5-1 and TRBJ2-6; D is unclear. V lost 1 base and J 0 bases, leaving 8 bases between the germline ends. CDR1 is SGHRS, CDR2 YFSETQ, per germline. The CDR3 is 16 amino acids.

The genes are TRBV6-6 and TRBJ2-1; D is unresolved. This CDR3 region has 13 residues. Germline V lookup: CDR1 MNHNY, CDR2 SVGAGI (reference sequence). V lost 8 bases, J lost 6 bases, and 14 bases lay in between. CDR3 sequence: CASDIPHINEQFF. CDR3 DNA: TGTGCCAGCGACATCCCCCACATCAATGAGCAGTTCTTC.

V usage is TRBV30 and J usage is TRBJ2-7; D unclear. Germline V lookup: CDR1 GTSNPN, CDR2 SVGIG (reference sequence). There are 12 residues in the CDR3. Trimming shortened V by 2 bases and J by 6 bases, and 11 bases separated the two germline ends. For the CDR3, the DNA is TGTGCCTGGAGTCAGATGGGCATCGAGCAGTACTTC. Its translation: CAWSQMGIEQYF. Full variable domain (outside the CDR3, taken from reference TRBV30 and TRBJ2-7): SQTIHQWPATLVQPVGSPLSLECTVEGTSNPNLYWYRQAAGRGLQLLFYSVGIGQISSEVPQNLSASRPQDRQFILSSKKLLLSDSGFYLCAWSQMGIEQYFGPGTRLTVT.